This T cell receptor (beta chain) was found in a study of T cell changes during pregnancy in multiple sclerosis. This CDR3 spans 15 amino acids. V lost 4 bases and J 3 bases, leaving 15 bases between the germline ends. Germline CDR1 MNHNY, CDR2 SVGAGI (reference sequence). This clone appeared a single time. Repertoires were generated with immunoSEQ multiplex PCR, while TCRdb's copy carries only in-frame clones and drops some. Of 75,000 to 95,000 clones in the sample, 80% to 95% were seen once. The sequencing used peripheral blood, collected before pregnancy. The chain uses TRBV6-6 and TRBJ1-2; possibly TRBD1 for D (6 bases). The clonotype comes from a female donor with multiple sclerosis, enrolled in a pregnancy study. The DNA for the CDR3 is TGTGCCAGCAGTTCGAAGGACAGAAACTACTATGGCTACACCTTC. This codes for CASSSKDRNYYGYTF.